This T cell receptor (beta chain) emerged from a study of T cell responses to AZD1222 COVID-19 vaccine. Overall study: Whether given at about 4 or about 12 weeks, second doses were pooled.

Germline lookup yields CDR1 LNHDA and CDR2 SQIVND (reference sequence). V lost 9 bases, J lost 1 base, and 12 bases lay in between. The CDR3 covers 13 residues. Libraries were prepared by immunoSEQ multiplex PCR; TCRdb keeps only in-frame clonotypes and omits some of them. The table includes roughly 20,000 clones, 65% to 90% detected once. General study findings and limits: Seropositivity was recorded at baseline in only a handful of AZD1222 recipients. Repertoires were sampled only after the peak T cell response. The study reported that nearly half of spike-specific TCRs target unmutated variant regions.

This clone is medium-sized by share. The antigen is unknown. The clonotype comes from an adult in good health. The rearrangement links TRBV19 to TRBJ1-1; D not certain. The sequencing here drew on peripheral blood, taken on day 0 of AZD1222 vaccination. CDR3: CASEDRQNTEAFF. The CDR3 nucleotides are TGTGCCAGCGAGGACCGCCAGAACACTGAAGCTTTCTTT.